The 5 T cell receptor beta chains below were found in one sample sequenced in a study of OX40 agonist ivuxolimab in advanced cancers. TCRdb's table, derived via immunoSEQ multiplex PCR, lists solely in-frame clones and lacks some. The table has roughly 30,000 clones, 80% to 95% seen once. The source was CD4+ or CD8+ T cells sorted from blood, collected in a trial of the OX40 agonist ivuxolimab. These receptors all come from an adult with an advanced solid tumor such as melanoma, head and neck, liver or kidney cancer.

This chain connects TRBV4-1 to TRBJ2-5; 10 bases match TRBD1. The CDR3 length is 16 residues. CDR1 is MGHRA, CDR2 YSYEKL, per germline. Trimming cost V 1 base and J 5 bases; bases outside gene matches: 7. The CDR3 protein is CASSQVRDRGDETQYF. CDR3 coding DNA: TGCGCCAGCAGCCAAGTTCGGGACAGGGGTGACGAGACCCAGTACTTC.

V gene TRBV7-3 combines with J gene TRBJ2-1, with TRBD2 matching over 9 bases. The V and J ends lost 5 bases and 8 bases, in that order; junction bases with no gene match: 10. Per the germline V gene, CDR1 is SGHTA and CDR2 is FQGTGA. The CDR3 length is 15 residues. The CDR3 coding sequence is TGTGCCAGCAGCCAAATAGCGGGAGCCGAGCATGAGCAGTTCTTC. It encodes CASSQIAGAEHEQFF.

This chain links TRBV19 with TRBJ2-7; D perhaps matches TRBD1 (5 bases). Trimming left V 3 bases short and J 5 bases short, with 14 bases between. The CDR3 covers 14 residues. Germline loops: CDR1 LNHDA, CDR2 SQIVND (reference sequence). CDR3 DNA: TGTGCCAGTAGTATGACTGGGGCAACAAACGAGCAGTACTTC. Its translation: CASSMTGATNEQYF.

This sequence joins TRBV27 and TRBJ2-7, with D possibly matching TRBD1 (5 bases). The V end was cut by 4 bases, the J end by 6 bases, with 7 bases between. The CDR3 runs to 11 residues. The germline CDR1 and CDR2 sequences are MNHEY and SMNVEV (reference sequence). DNA of the CDR3: TGTGCCAGCAGTTCGACAGCCGAGCAGTACTTC. It specifies CASSSTAEQYF.

This clone has just one count. Other DNA sequences of this sample code for an identical CDR3. The rearrangement uses TRBV5-1 and TRBJ1-1; TRBD1 might be the D (5 bases). This CDR3 region has 13 residues. CDR1 is SGHRS, CDR2 YFSETQ, per germline. The V gene lost 0 bases and the J gene lost 3 bases, with 6 bases spanning the gap. The DNA of the CDR3 is TGCGCCAGCAGCTTGGCAGGGTACACTGAAGCTTTCTTT. Its protein product is CASSLAGYTEAFF.